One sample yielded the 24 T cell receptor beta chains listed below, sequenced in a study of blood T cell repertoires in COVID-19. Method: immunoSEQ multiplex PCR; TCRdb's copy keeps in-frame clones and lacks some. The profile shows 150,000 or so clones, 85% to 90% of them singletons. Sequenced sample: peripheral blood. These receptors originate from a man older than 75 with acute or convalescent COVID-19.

CDR3: CASSSRGTGGKYF. CDR3 sequence (DNA): TGTGCCAGCAGCTCTCGGGGGACAGGGGGGAAGTACTTC. The chain employs TRBV12-3 or TRBV12-4 and TRBJ2-7; TRBD1 aligns across 11 bases. This CDR3 contains 13 residues. Unmatched junction bases numbered 9, after V lost 6 bases and J lost 11 bases.

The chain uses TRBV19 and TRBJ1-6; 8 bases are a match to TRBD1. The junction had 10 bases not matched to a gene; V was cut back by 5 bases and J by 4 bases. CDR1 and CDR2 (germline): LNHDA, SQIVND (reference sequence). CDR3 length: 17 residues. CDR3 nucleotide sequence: TGTGCCAGTAGTCTCCGGACAGGGCAAACTTATAATTCACCCCTCCACTTT. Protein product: CASSLRTGQTYNSPLHF.

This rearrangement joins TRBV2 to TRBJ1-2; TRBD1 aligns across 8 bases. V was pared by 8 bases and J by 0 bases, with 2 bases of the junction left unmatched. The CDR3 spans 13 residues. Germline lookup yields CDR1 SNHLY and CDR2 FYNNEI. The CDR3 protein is CASGTGANYGYTF. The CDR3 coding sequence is TGTGCCAGCGGGACAGGAGCTAACTATGGCTACACCTTC.

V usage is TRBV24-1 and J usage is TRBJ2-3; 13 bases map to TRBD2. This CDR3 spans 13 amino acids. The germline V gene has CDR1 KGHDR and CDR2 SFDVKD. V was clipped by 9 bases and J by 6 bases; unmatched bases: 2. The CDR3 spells CATGLAGADTQYF. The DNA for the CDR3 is TGTGCCACCGGACTAGCGGGAGCCGATACGCAGTATTTT.

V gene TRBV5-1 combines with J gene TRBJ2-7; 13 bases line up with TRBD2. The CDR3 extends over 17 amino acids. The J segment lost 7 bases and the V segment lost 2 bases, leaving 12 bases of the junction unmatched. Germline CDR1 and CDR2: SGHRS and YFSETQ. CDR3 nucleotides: TGCGCCAGCAGCTTCGCGGGACTAGCGGGATCTTTGGGAGAGCAGTACTTC. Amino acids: CASSFAGLAGSLGEQYF.

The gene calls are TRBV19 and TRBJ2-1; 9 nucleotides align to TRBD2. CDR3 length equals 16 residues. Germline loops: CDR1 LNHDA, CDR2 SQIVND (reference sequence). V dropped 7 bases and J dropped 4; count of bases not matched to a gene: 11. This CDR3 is CASNIGGTSRYNEQFF. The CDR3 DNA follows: TGTGCCAGTAACATCGGAGGGACTAGCCGATACAATGAGCAGTTCTTC.

The CDR3 protein is CASTQGGQISGNTIYF. As DNA, the CDR3 is TGTGCCAGCACCCAAGGGGGCCAAATCTCTGGAAACACCATATATTTT. This sequence joins TRBV7-9 and TRBJ1-3, with 7 bases fitting TRBD1. The CDR3 is 16 residues long. Germline CDR1 SEHNR, CDR2 FQNEAQ (reference sequence). V trimming: 7 bases; J trimming: 0 bases; junction bases outside the gene matches: 9.

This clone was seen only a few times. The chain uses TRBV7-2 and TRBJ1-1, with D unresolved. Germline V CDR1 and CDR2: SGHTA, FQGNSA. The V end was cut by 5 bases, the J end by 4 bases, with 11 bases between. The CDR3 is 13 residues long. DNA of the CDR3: TGTGCCAGCAGCACCCAAAGCGGCACTGAAGCTTTCTTT. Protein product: CASSTQSGTEAFF.

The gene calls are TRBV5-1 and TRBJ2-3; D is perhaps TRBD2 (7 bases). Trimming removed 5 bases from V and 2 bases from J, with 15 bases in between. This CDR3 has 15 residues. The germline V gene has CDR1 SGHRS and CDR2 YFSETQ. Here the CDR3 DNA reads TGCGCCAGCAGAACCACGGGGGGCCCCACAGATACGCAGTATTTT. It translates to CASRTTGGPTDTQYF.

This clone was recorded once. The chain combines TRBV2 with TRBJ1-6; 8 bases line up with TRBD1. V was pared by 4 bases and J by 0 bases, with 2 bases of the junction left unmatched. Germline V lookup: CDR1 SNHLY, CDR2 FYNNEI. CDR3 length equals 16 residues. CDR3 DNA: TGTGCCAGCAGTGTAGACAGGGGCTCCTATAATTCACCCCTCCACTTT. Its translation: CASSVDRGSYNSPLHF. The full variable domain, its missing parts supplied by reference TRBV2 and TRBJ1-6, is EPEVTQTPSHQVTQMGQEVILRCVPISNHLYFYWYRQILGQKVEFLVSFYNNEISEKSEIFDDQFSVERPDGSNFTLKIRSTKLEDSAMYFCASSVDRGSYNSPLHFGNGTRLTVT.

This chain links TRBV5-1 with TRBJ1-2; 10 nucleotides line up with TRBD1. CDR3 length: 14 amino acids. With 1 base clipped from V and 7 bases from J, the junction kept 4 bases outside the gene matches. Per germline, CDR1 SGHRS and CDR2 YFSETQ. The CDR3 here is CASSLMTGGGGYTF. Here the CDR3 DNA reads TGCGCCAGCAGCTTGATGACAGGGGGCGGTGGCTACACCTTC. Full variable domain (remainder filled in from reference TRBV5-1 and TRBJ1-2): KAGVTQTPRYLIKTRGQQVTLSCSPISGHRSVSWYQQTPGQGLQFLFEYFSETQRNKGNFPGRFSGRQFSNSRSEMNVSTLELGDSALYLCASSLMTGGGGYTFGSGTRLTVV.

CDR3 sequence reads: CASSLDIVGLSTGELFF. DNA of the CDR3: TGTGCCAGCAGCTTAGATATTGTGGGGCTTAGCACCGGGGAGCTGTTTTTT. The chain employs TRBV7-2 and TRBJ2-2; TRBD1 is a possible D gene (5 bases). CDR1 is SGHTA, CDR2 FQGNSA, per germline. This CDR3 spans 17 amino acids. Trimming cost V 1 base and J 4 bases, with 16 bases left between them.

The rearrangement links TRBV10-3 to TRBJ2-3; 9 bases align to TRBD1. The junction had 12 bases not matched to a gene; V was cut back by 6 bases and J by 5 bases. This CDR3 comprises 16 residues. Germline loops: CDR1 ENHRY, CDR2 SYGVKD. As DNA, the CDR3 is TGTGCCATCAGGCCCCCCACGGGACAGGGTAGAGATACGCAGTATTTT. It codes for CAIRPPTGQGRDTQYF.

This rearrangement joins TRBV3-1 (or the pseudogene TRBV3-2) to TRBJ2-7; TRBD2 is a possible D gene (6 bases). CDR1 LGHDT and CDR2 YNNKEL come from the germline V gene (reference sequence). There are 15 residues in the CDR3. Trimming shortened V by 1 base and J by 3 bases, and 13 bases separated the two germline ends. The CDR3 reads CASSQAGDSLYEQYF. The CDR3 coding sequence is TGTGCCAGCAGCCAAGCGGGGGACTCCCTCTACGAGCAGTACTTC.

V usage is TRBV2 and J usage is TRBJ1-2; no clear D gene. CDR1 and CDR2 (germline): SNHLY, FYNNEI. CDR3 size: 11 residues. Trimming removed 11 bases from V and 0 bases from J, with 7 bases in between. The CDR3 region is CAGTPNYGYTF. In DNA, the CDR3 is TGTGCCGGTACACCTAACTATGGCTACACCTTC. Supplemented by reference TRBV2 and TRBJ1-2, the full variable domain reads EPEVTQTPSHQVTQMGQEVILRCVPISNHLYFYWYRQILGQKVEFLVSFYNNEISEKSEIFDDQFSVERPDGSNFTLKIRSTKLEDSAMYFCAGTPNYGYTFGSGTRLTVV.

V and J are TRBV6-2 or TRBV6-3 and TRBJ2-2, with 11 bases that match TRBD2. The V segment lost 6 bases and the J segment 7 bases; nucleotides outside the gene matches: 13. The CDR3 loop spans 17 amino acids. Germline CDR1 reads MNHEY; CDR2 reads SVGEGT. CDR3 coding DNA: TGTGCCAGCAGCAGACCCAGTAGCGGGGGGGCCGGCGGGGAGCTGTTTTTT. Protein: CASSRPSSGGAGGELFF.

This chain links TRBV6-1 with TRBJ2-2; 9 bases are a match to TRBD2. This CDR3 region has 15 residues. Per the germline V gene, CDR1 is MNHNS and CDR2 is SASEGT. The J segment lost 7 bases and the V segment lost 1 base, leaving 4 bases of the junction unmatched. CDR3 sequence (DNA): TGTGCCAGCAGTGAAGTAGCGGGAGTAGGCGGGGAGCTGTTTTTT. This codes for CASSEVAGVGGELFF.

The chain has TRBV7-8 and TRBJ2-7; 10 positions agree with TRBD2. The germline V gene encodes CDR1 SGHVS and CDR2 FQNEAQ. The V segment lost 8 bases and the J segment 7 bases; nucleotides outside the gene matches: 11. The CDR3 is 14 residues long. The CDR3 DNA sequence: TGTGCCAGCCGTGGACTAGCGGCATCCTTGGAGCAGTACTTC. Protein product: CASRGLAASLEQYF.

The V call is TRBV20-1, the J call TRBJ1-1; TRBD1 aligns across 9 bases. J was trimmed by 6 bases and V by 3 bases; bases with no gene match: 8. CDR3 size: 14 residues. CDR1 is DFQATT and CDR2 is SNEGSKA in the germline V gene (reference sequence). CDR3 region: CSASKDRGASEAFF. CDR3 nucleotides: TGCAGTGCTAGTAAGGACAGGGGAGCGTCTGAAGCTTTCTTT.

CDR3: CASSVVGQTSTDTQYF. CDR3 in DNA: TGTGCCAGCAGCGTCGTTGGACAGACGAGCACAGATACGCAGTATTTT. The chain combines TRBV9 with TRBJ2-3; a weak D match, TRBD1 (6 bases). The germline V and J ends were trimmed by 2 bases and 0 bases, with 13 bases remaining between them. CDR1 and CDR2 from the germline V gene are SGDLS and YYNGEE. The CDR3 runs 16 residues.

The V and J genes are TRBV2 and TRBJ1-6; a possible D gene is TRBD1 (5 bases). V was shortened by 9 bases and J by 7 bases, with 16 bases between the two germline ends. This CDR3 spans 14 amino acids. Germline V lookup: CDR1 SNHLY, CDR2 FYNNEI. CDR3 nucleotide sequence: TGTGCCAGGTCTATCGGGACTTCAAATTCACCCCTCCACTTT. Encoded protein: CARSIGTSNSPLHF.

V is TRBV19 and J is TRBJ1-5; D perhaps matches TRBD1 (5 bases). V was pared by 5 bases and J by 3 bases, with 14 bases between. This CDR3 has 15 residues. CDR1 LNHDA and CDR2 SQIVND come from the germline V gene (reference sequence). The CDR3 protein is CASSRDSRVNQPQHF. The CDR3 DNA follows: TGTGCCAGTAGTCGTGACAGTAGGGTCAATCAGCCCCAGCATTTT. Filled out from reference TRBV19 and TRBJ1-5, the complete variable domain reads DGGITQSPKYLFRKEGQNVTLSCEQNLNHDAMYWYRQDPGQGLRLIYYSQIVNDFQKGDIAEGYSVSREKKESFPLTVTSAQKNPTAFYLCASSRDSRVNQPQHFGDGTRLSIL.

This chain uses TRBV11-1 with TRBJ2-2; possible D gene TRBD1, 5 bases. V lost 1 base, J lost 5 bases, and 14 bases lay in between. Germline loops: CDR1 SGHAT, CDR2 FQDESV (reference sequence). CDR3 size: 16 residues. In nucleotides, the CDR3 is TGTGCCAGCAGCTTAGAGGCAGGGCGGTTTACCGGGGAGCTGTTTTTT. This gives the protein CASSLEAGRFTGELFF.

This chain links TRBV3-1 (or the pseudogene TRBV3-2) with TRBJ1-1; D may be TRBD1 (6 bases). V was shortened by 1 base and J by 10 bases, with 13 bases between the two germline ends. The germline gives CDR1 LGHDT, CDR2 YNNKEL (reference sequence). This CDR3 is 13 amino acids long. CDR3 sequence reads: CASSQAGQTVAFF. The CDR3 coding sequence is TGTGCCAGCAGCCAAGCCGGACAGACGGTAGCTTTCTTT.